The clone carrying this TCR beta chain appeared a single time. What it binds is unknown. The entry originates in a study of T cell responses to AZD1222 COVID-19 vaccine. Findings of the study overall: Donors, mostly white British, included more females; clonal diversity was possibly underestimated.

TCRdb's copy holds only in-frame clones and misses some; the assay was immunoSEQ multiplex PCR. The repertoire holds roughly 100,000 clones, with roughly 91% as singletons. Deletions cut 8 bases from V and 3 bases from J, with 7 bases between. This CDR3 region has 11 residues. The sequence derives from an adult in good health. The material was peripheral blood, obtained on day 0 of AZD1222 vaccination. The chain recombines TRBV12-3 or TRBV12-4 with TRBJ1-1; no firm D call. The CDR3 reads CASGWDTEAFF. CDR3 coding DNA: TGTGCCAGCGGCTGGGACACTGAAGCTTTCTTT.